These 8 T cell receptor beta chains came from one sample sequenced in a study of CXCR3-negative and CXCR3-positive naive CD8 T cells. No antigen has been identified for these receptors. Regarding the study as a whole: The study found more hydrophobic TRB CDR3s in CXCR3-positive naive cells than in CXCR3-negative naive cells.

TRB cDNA libraries were made by UMI-labeled 5' RACE. One entry per CDR3 protein, without DNA, is what TCRdb gives after re-calling the 5' RACE reads. Reported are more than 80,000 distinct CDR3 sequences; the ten largest clones contain roughly 0.38%. The sequencing input was naive CXCR3+ CD8+ T cells from blood. Subset here: CD45RO-CCR7+CD27+CD95- naive CD8+ T cells expressing CXCR3 (TNR3+). These receptors came from a human donor in good health. Some clones in this sample may be carry-over from other donors' samples.

The rearrangement joins TRBV29-1 to TRBJ1-1; with no DNA, the TCRdb D assignment of TRBD1 cannot be verified. CDR1 SQVTM and CDR2 ANQGSEA come from the germline V gene. The CDR3 is made up of 12 amino acids. The CDR3 reads CSHLGGRTEAFF.

The chain employs TRBV7-8 and TRBJ2-5; the TCRdb D gene call, TRBD1, has no DNA to confirm it. Looked up from germline, CDR1 is SGHVS and CDR2 is FQNEAQ. The CDR3 totals 17 residues. CDR3 sequence: CASSLIAGDRGQETQCF.

This chain links TRBV29-1 with TRBJ2-3; TCRdb calls TRBD2, which cannot be checked without DNA. The germline V gene encodes CDR1 SQVTM and CDR2 ANQGSEA. The CDR3 consists of 15 residues. Here the CDR3 reads CSVPTSGGIGDTQYF.

This sequence joins TRBV11-2 and TRBJ2-1; TCRdb calls TRBD1, which cannot be checked without DNA. Germline CDR1 is SGHAT and CDR2 is FQNNGV. The CDR3 consists of 12 residues. The CDR3 sequence is CASSWDTGEQFF.

V and J are TRBV7-9 and TRBJ2-5. The V gene's germline CDR1 is SEHNR and CDR2 FQNEAQ (reference sequence). The CDR3 sequence is 14 residues long. The CDR3 spells CASSFTTAQETQYF.

This chain links TRBV7-9 with TRBJ2-2; TCRdb designates TRBD1, a call that cannot be tested without DNA. Per germline, CDR1 SEHNR and CDR2 FQNEAQ (reference sequence). The CDR3 consists of 18 residues. This chain's CDR3 is CASSPRDSQNANTGELFF. Using reference TRBV7-9 and TRBJ2-2 for the parts outside the CDR3, the full variable domain is DTGVSQNPRHKITKRGQNVTFRCDPISEHNRLYWYRQTLGQGPEFLTYFQNEAQLEKSRLLSDRFSAERPKGSFSTLEIQRTEQGDSAMYLCASSPRDSQNANTGELFFGEGSRLTVL.

The V gene is TRBV28, the J gene TRBJ2-3; as DNA is missing, the TRBD1 call by TCRdb cannot be tested. CDR3 length: 14 residues. CDR1 and CDR2 (germline): MDHEN, SYDVKM. The CDR3 loop reads CASSFTGGPDTQYF. Based on the CDR3 plus reference TRBV28 and TRBJ2-3, the full variable domain is DVKVTQSSRYLVKRTGEKVFLECVQDMDHENMFWYRQDPGLGLRLIYFSYDVKMKEKGDIPEGYSVSREKKERFSLILESASTNQTSMYLCASSFTGGPDTQYFGPGTRLTVL.

This rearrangement joins TRBV7-9 to TRBJ2-5. There are 11 residues in the CDR3. Per the germline V gene, CDR1 is SEHNR and CDR2 is FQNEAQ (reference sequence). CDR3: CASSLWETQYF. Full variable domain (remainder filled in from reference TRBV7-9 and TRBJ2-5): DTGVSQNPRHKITKRGQNVTFRCDPISEHNRLYWYRQTLGQGPEFLTYFQNEAQLEKSRLLSDRFSAERPKGSFSTLEIQRTEQGDSAMYLCASSLWETQYFGPGTRLLVL.